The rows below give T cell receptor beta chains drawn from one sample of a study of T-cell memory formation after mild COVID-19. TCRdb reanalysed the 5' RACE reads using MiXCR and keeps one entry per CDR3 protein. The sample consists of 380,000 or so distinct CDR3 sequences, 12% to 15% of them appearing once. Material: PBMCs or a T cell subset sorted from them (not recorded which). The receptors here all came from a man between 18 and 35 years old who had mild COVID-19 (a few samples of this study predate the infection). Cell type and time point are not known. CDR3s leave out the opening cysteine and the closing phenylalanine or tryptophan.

cdr3_aa: ASSGSSGFQETQY; cdr3_length: 13; j_call: TRBJ2-5; v_call: TRBV10-1
cdr3_aa: ASSFQGGAPYNEQF; cdr3_length: 14; j_call: TRBJ2-1; v_call: TRBV5-1
cdr3_aa: ASSQDIGAGNQPQH; cdr3_length: 14; j_call: TRBJ1-5; v_call: TRBV4-2
cdr3_aa: ASTLGQGNNQPQH; cdr3_length: 13; j_call: TRBJ1-5; v_call: TRBV12-3/TRBV12-4
cdr3_aa: ASSYSTRGAGPTYEQY; cdr3_length: 16; j_call: TRBJ2-7; v_call: TRBV6-2/TRBV6-3
cdr3_aa: ASSIPTSDTQY; cdr3_length: 11; j_call: TRBJ2-3; v_call: TRBV11-2
cdr3_aa: ASSPKDGQIYNTEAF; cdr3_length: 15; j_call: TRBJ1-1; v_call: TRBV5-1
cdr3_aa: ASSYSGQSYGYT; cdr3_length: 12; j_call: TRBJ1-2; v_call: TRBV6-6
cdr3_aa: ASSRGSGYNTDTQY; cdr3_length: 14; j_call: TRBJ2-3; v_call: TRBV5-6
cdr3_aa: ASSIRDGGYYEQY; cdr3_length: 13; j_call: TRBJ2-7; v_call: TRBV5-1
cdr3_aa: ASTFQEFTPLH; cdr3_length: 11; j_call: TRBJ1-6; v_call: TRBV5-6
cdr3_aa: ASSSQYVEAF; cdr3_length: 10; j_call: TRBJ1-1; v_call: TRBV12-3/TRBV12-4
cdr3_aa: ASSYSWHGWYNEQF; cdr3_length: 14; j_call: TRBJ2-1; v_call: TRBV6-6
cdr3_aa: ANNEVKNTEAF; cdr3_length: 11; j_call: TRBJ1-1; v_call: TRBV6-2/TRBV6-3
cdr3_aa: ASSRNRGSYEQY; cdr3_length: 12; j_call: TRBJ2-7; v_call: TRBV12-3/TRBV12-4
cdr3_aa: ASSLQPIAGVVTDTQY; cdr3_length: 16; j_call: TRBJ2-3; v_call: TRBV7-2
cdr3_aa: ASSFLWREQF; cdr3_length: 10; j_call: TRBJ2-1; v_call: TRBV7-2
cdr3_aa: ASSQERQGRAF; cdr3_length: 11; j_call: TRBJ1-1; v_call: TRBV4-1
cdr3_aa: ASSQDPPGGHSPLH; cdr3_length: 14; j_call: TRBJ1-6; v_call: TRBV4-1
cdr3_aa: ASSSLTGEKSQH; cdr3_length: 12; j_call: TRBJ1-5; v_call: TRBV12-3/TRBV12-4
cdr3_aa: ASSLVGSYGYT; cdr3_length: 11; j_call: TRBJ1-2; v_call: TRBV5-5
cdr3_aa: ASSPHSGDGYT; cdr3_length: 11; j_call: TRBJ1-2; v_call: TRBV5-1
cdr3_aa: SARGDRGLSNEKLF; cdr3_length: 14; j_call: TRBJ1-4; v_call: TRBV20-1
cdr3_aa: ASSLDLEKLF; cdr3_length: 10; j_call: TRBJ1-4; v_call: TRBV7-9
cdr3_aa: ASSEYMGLETQY; cdr3_length: 12; j_call: TRBJ2-5; v_call: TRBV25-1
cdr3_aa: SAAAGGARIYEQY; cdr3_length: 13; j_call: TRBJ2-7; v_call: TRBV20-1
cdr3_aa: ASSLRDFWNEQF; cdr3_length: 12; j_call: TRBJ2-1; v_call: TRBV5-4
cdr3_aa: SAIRPGGYT; cdr3_length: 9; j_call: TRBJ1-2; v_call: TRBV20-1
cdr3_aa: ASSQEDRELF; cdr3_length: 10; j_call: TRBJ2-2; v_call: TRBV3-1
cdr3_aa: ATALGAVETQY; cdr3_length: 11; j_call: TRBJ2-5; v_call: TRBV2
cdr3_aa: ASRQGPMVETQY; cdr3_length: 12; j_call: TRBJ2-5; v_call: TRBV6-5
cdr3_aa: ASSQRRISGANVLT; cdr3_length: 14; j_call: TRBJ2-6; v_call: TRBV4-3
cdr3_aa: ASSQGQRGKETQY; cdr3_length: 13; j_call: TRBJ2-5; v_call: TRBV14
cdr3_aa: ASSQTSGASYNEQF; cdr3_length: 14; j_call: TRBJ2-1; v_call: TRBV4-2
cdr3_aa: ASSLDRGMVREQY; cdr3_length: 13; j_call: TRBJ2-7; v_call: TRBV7-6
cdr3_aa: ATSDPDRAFNEQF; cdr3_length: 13; j_call: TRBJ2-1; v_call: TRBV24-1
cdr3_aa: ASSLSPYQGARVNEQF; cdr3_length: 16; j_call: TRBJ2-1; v_call: TRBV28